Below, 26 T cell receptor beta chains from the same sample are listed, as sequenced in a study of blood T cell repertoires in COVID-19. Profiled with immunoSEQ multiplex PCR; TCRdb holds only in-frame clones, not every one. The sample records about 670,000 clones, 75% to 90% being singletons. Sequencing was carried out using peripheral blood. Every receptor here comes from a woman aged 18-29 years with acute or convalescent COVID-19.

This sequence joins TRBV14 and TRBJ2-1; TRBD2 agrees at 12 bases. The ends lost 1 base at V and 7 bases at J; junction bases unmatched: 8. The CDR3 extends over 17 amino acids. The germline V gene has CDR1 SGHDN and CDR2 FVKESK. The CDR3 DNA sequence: TGTGCCAGCAGCCAAGGGTTACTAGCGGGGGGATGGAATGAGCAGTTCTTC. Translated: CASSQGLLAGGWNEQFF.

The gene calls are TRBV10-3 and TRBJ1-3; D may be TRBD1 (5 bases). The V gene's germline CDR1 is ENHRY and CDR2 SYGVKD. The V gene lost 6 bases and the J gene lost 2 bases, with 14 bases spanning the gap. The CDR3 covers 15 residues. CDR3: CAIRETKGPGNTIYF. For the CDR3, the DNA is TGTGCCATCAGAGAGACTAAGGGGCCTGGAAACACCATATATTTT.

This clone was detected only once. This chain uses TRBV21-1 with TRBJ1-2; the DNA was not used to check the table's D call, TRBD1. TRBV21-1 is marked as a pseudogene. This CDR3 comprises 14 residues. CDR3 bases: TGTGCCAGCATCAATAGGGGGCGCAACTATGGCTACACCTTC. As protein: CASINRGRNYGYTF.

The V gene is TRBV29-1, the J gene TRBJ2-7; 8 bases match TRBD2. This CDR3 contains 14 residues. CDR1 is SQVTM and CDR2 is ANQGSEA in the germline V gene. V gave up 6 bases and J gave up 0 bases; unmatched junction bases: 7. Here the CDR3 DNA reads TGCAGCGTCGCCCCTAGCGGGCGCTCCTACGAGCAGTACTTC. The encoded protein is CSVAPSGRSYEQYF.

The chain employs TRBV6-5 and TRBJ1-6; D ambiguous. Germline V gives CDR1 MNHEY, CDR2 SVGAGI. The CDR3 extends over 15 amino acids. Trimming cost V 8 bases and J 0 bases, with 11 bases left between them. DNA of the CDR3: TGTGCCAGCGCCCCTACGAGCTCCTATAATTCACCCCTCCACTTT. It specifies CASAPTSSYNSPLHF.

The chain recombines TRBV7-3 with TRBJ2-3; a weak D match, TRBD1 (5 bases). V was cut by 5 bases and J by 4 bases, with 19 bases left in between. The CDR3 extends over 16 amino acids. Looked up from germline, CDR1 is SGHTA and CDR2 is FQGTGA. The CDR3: CASSRIQGIGADTQYF. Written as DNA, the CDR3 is TGTGCCAGCAGCCGAATCCAGGGCATTGGAGCAGATACGCAGTATTTT.

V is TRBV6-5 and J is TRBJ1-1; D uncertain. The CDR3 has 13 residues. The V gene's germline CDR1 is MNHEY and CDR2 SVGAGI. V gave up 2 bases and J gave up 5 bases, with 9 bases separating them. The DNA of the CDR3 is TGTGCCAGCAGTTACCGGTTCGGGACTGAAGCTTTCTTT. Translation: CASSYRFGTEAFF.

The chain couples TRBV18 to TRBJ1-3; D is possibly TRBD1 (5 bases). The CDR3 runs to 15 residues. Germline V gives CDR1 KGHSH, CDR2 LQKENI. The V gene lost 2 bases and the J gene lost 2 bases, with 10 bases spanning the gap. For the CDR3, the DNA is TGTGCCAGCTCACCAGACAGCTCGACTGGAAACACCATATATTTT. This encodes CASSPDSSTGNTIYF.

The CDR3 here is CASRPGGGFSYNEQFF. Written as DNA, the CDR3 is TGTGCCAGCAGGCCCGGCGGGGGGTTCTCCTACAATGAGCAGTTCTTC. This chain joins TRBV2 and TRBJ2-1, with 8 bases matching TRBD2. CDR1 and CDR2 from the germline V gene are SNHLY and FYNNEI. This CDR3 contains 16 residues. V was clipped by 6 bases and J by 0 bases; unmatched bases: 7.

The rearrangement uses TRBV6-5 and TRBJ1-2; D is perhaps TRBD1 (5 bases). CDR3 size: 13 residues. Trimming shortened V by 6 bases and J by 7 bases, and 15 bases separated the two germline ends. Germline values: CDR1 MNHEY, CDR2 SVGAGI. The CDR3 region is CASSPDSIGGYTF. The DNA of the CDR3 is TGTGCCAGCAGCCCCGACAGTATCGGTGGCTACACCTTC.

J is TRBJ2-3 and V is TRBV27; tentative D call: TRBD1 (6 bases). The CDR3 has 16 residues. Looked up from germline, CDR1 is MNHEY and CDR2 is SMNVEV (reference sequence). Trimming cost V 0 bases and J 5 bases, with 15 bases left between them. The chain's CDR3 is CASSLSGVRGGDTQYF. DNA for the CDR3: TGTGCCAGCAGTTTATCGGGAGTCAGGGGTGGAGATACGCAGTATTTT.

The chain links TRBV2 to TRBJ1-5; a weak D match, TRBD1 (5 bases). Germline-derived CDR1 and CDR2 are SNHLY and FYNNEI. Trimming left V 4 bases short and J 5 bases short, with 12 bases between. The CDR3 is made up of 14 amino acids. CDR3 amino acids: CASSGSRDYQPQHF. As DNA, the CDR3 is TGTGCCAGCAGTGGGTCCAGGGATTATCAGCCCCAGCATTTT.

In DNA, the CDR3 is TGTGCCAGCAGTTACGCAAACGGTAATTCACCCCTCCACTTT. It yields the protein CASSYANGNSPLHF. This chain joins TRBV6-6 and TRBJ1-6, with D hard to call. The CDR3 loop spans 14 amino acids. With 2 bases removed from V and 6 bases from J, the gap between germline ends came to 8 bases. Germline V gives CDR1 MNHNY, CDR2 SVGAGI (reference sequence).

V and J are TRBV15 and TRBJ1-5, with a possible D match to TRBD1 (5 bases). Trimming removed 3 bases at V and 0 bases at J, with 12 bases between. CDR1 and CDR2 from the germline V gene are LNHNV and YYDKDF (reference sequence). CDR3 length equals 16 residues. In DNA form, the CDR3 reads TGTGCCACCAGCAGTGGGACTGCTGATAGCAATCAGCCCCAGCATTTT. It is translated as CATSSGTADSNQPQHF.

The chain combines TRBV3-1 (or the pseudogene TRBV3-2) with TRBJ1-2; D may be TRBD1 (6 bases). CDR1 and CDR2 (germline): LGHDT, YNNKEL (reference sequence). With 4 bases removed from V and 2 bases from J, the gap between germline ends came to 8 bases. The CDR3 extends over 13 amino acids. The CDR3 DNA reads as TGTGCCAGCAGCCCGACAGGAAACTATGGCTACACCTTC. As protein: CASSPTGNYGYTF.

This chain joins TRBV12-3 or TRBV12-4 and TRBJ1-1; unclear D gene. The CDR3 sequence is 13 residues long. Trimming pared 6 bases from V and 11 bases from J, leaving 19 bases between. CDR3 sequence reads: CASSPTGGVAAFF. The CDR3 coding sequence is TGTGCCAGCAGCCCTACGGGCGGGGTGGCGGCTTTCTTT.

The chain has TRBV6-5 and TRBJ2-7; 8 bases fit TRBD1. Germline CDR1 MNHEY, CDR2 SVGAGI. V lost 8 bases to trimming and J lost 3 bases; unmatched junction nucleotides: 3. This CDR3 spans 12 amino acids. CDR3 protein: CASEGQGYEQYF. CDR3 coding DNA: TGTGCCAGCGAAGGACAGGGCTACGAGCAGTACTTC.

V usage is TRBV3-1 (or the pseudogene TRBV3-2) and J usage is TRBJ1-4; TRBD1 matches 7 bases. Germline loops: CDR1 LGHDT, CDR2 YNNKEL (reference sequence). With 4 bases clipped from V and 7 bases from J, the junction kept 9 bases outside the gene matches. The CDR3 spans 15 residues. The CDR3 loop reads CASSRATGTAEKLFF. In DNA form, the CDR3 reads TGTGCCAGCAGCCGCGCGACAGGGACCGCTGAAAAACTGTTTTTT.

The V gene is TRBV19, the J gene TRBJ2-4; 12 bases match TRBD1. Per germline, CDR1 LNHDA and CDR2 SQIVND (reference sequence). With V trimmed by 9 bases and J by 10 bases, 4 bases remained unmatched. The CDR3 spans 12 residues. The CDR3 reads CASRDRGRIQYF. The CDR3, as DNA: TGTGCCAGCCGGGACAGGGGGCGGATTCAGTACTTC. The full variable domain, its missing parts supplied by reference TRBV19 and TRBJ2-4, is DGGITQSPKYLFRKEGQNVTLSCEQNLNHDAMYWYRQDPGQGLRLIYYSQIVNDFQKGDIAEGYSVSREKKESFPLTVTSAQKNPTAFYLCASRDRGRIQYFGAGTRLSVL.

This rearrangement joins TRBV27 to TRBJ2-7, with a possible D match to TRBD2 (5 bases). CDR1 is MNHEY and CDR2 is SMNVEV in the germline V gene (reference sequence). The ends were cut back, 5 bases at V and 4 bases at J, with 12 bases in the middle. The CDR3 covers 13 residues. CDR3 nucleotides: TGTGCCAGCAGTACGTCAGCGGAATACGAGCAGTACTTC. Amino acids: CASSTSAEYEQYF.

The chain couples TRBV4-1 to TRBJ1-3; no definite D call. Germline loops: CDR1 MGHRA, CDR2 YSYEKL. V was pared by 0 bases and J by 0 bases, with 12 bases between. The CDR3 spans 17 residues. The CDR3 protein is CASSQDTGRVSGNTIYF. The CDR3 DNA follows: TGCGCCAGCAGCCAAGATACGGGGAGGGTCTCTGGAAACACCATATATTTT.

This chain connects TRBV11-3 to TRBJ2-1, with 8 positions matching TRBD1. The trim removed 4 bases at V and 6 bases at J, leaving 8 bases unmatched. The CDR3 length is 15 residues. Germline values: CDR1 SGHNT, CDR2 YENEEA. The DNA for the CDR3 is TGTGCCAGCAGCTCGCGACAGGGGCGGTTCAATGAGCAGTTCTTC. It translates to CASSSRQGRFNEQFF.

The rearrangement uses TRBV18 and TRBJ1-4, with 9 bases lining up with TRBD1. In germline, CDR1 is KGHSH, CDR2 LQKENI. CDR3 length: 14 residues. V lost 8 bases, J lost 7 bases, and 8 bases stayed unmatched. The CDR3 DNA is TGTGCCAGCAGAGAACAGGGGGCGGTTGAAAAACTGTTTTTT. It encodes CASREQGAVEKLFF.

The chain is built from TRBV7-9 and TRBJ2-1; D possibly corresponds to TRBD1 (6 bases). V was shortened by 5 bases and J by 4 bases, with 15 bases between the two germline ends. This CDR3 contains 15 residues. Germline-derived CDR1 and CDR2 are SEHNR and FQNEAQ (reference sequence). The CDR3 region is CASSQDRFGYNEQFF. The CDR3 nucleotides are TGTGCCAGCAGCCAAGACAGGTTCGGGTACAATGAGCAGTTCTTC.

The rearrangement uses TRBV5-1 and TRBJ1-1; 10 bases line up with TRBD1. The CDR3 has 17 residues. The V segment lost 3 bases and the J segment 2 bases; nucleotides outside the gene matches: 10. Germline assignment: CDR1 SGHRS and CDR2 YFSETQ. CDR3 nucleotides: TGCGCCAGCAGCTCTCAACCCGGGACAGGGGTAAACACTGAAGCTTTCTTT. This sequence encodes CASSSQPGTGVNTEAFF.

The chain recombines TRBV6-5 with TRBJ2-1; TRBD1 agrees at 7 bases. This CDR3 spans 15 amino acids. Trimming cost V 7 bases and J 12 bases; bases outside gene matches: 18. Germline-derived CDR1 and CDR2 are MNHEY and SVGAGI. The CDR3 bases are TGTGCCAGCAACCCTCCGGGACAGCCGGGATTTGGGCAGTTCTTC. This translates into CASNPPGQPGFGQFF.